Listed below are T cell receptor beta chains from one sample, sequenced in a study of cytomegalovirus exposure and HLA in healthy donors. Sequenced by immunoSEQ multiplex PCR; TCRdb stores in-frame clones only, minus some. The sample has 90,000 to 130,000 clones, approximately 86% seen once. Sequencing was done on a sample of PBMCs. These receptor sequences come from a man aged 35-49 years in good health and CMV-seronegative. The CDR3 runs from the conserved cysteine through the conserved F or W. Each record gives: V gene, D gene, J gene, clone size, CDR3 protein, CDR3 DNA. A D gene is named only where the DNA matches it firmly. Expanded clones get a size class; other rows say once, few or many, or leave the size out.

>TRBV11-2|NA|TRBJ1-1|NA
CASSLGQMNTEAFF
TGTGCCAGCAGCTTAGGCCAGATGAACACTGAAGCTTTCTTT
>TRBV5-4|TRBD1|TRBJ2-7|once
CASSSRQGSEQYF
TGTGCCAGCAGCTCCAGACAGGGGAGTGAGCAGTACTTC
>TRBV5-1|NA|TRBJ1-4|NA
CASSTQGANEKLFF
TGCGCCAGCAGCACTCAGGGCGCTAATGAAAAACTGTTTTTT
>TRBV29-1|TRBD1|TRBJ1-2|NA
CSAGTGLLGYTF
TGCAGCGCCGGGACAGGACTCCTTGGCTACACCTTC
>TRBV6-5|NA|TRBJ2-7|NA
CATARVGGEQYF
TGTGCCACCGCCAGGGTTGGAGGGGAGCAGTACTTC
>TRBV5-1|TRBD1|TRBJ2-7|NA
CASSWGQGGEQYF
TGCGCCAGCAGCTGGGGACAGGGCGGCGAGCAGTACTTC
>TRBV30|NA|TRBJ2-7|NA
CAWSEGGYEQYF
TGTGCCTGGAGTGAGGGGGGGTACGAGCAGTACTTC
>TRBV4-1|NA|TRBJ1-3|NA
CASSLYDNSGNTIYF
TGCGCCAGCAGCCTTTACGACAACTCTGGAAACACCATATATTTT
>TRBV28|TRBD2|TRBJ2-3|NA
CASSLLGLAGGEPTDTQYF
TGTGCCAGCAGTTTACTCGGACTAGCGGGGGGGGAGCCCACAGATACGCAGTATTTT
>TRBV5-1|NA|TRBJ2-5|NA
CASSVELAGETQYF
TGCGCCAGCAGCGTCGAACTAGCAGGGGAGACCCAGTACTTC
>TRBV27|NA|TRBJ1-2|NA
CASSPRGVNYGYTF
TGTGCCAGCTCACCACGGGGGGTTAACTATGGCTACACCTTC
>TRBV7-2|TRBD1|TRBJ2-5|NA
CASSSADRDPVETQYF
TGTGCCAGCAGCTCGGCAGACAGGGATCCGGTAGAGACCCAGTACTTC
>TRBV7-9|NA|TRBJ1-2|NA
CASSLRKGKNYGYTF
TGTGCCAGCAGCCTCCGAAAGGGGAAGAACTATGGCTACACCTTC
>TRBV10-1|NA|TRBJ1-6|few
CASSLFNSPLHF
TGCGCCAGCAGTCTATTTAATTCACCCCTCCACTTT
>TRBV11-3|TRBD1|TRBJ1-1|NA
CASSQGQFTEAFF
TGTGCCAGCAGCCAGGGACAGTTCACTGAAGCTTTCTTT
>TRBV4-3|TRBD2|TRBJ2-1|few
CASSGGDEQFF
TGCGCCAGCAGCGGGGGGGATGAGCAGTTCTTC
>TRBV7-9|TRBD1|TRBJ1-1|once
CASSLRDRNTEAFF
TGTGCCAGCAGCTTAAGGGACAGGAACACTGAAGCTTTCTTT
>TRBV18|NA|TRBJ1-3|NA
CASSPLQGPGNTIYF
TGTGCCAGCTCACCTCTCCAGGGGCCTGGAAACACCATATATTTT
>TRBV2|NA|TRBJ1-1|NA
CASSREGMDTEAFF
TGTGCCAGCAGCCGCGAGGGCATGGACACTGAAGCTTTCTTT
>TRBV10-2|TRBD2|TRBJ2-1|NA
CASSGTSGDNEQFF
TGCGCCAGCAGTGGGACTAGCGGGGACAATGAGCAGTTCTTC
>TRBV27|NA|TRBJ1-4|once
CASSSLQGLSSEKLFF
TGTGCCAGCAGTTCCTTACAGGGTCTCTCTTCCGAAAAACTGTTTTTT
>TRBV28|TRBD1|TRBJ1-5|NA
CASRNTGVLAQHF
TGTGCCAGCAGGAATACAGGGGTCTTGGCCCAGCATTTT
>TRBV27|TRBD2|TRBJ2-3|NA
CASSLMPSGDTQYF
TGTGCCAGCAGTTTAATGCCTAGCGGAGATACGCAGTATTTT
>TRBV5-4|TRBD1|TRBJ1-1|NA
CASSSRQGANTEAFF
TGTGCCAGCAGCTCTAGACAGGGAGCCAACACTGAAGCTTTCTTT
>TRBV29-1|TRBD1|TRBJ1-1|once
CTTGQMNTEAFF
TGCACGACGGGACAGATGAACACTGAAGCTTTCTTT
>TRBV4-3|TRBD1|TRBJ1-2|few
CASSQELRQGASGYTF
TGCGCCAGCAGCCAAGAACTAAGACAGGGGGCCTCTGGCTACACCTTC
>TRBV5-1|NA|TRBJ1-1|NA
CASSLDRDTATMNTEAFF
TGCGCCAGCAGCTTGGATCGGGACACGGCCACGATGAACACTGAAGCTTTCTTT
>TRBV19|TRBD1|TRBJ2-7|NA
CASSGDRGRRYEQYF
TGTGCCAGTAGCGGGGACAGGGGAAGACGGTACGAGCAGTACTTC
>TRBV19|TRBD1|TRBJ1-5|NA
CASSGPGTVSNQPQHF
TGTGCCAGTAGTGGTCCCGGGACAGTTAGCAATCAGCCCCAGCATTTT
>TRBV5-5|NA|TRBJ2-3|NA
CASSLRVAGADTQYF
TGTGCCAGCAGCTTAAGAGTAGCAGGGGCAGATACGCAGTATTTT
>TRBV29-1|TRBD2|TRBJ2-5|once
CSARGLAGGRRTQYF
TGCAGCGCCCGCGGACTAGCGGGGGGACGGCGGACCCAGTACTTC
>TRBV5-1|NA|TRBJ2-5|few
CASGETGETQYF
TGCGCCAGCGGGGAGACAGGAGAGACCCAGTACTTC
>TRBV5-4|TRBD2|TRBJ2-7|NA
CASSLGGLAGAPGNEQYF
TGTGCCAGCAGCTTGGGGGGACTAGCGGGGGCCCCGGGTAACGAGCAGTACTTC
>TRBV2|NA|TRBJ2-7|NA
CASSGRTASYEQYF
TGTGCCAGCAGTGGCCGGACAGCTTCCTACGAGCAGTACTTC
>TRBV25-1|NA|TRBJ2-3|NA
CASSEYTGVTDTQYF
TGTGCCAGCAGTGAATATACCGGGGTTACAGATACGCAGTATTTT
>TRBV29-1|NA|TRBJ1-4|NA
CSVEKQGHEKLFF
TGCAGCGTTGAAAAACAGGGCCATGAAAAACTGTTTTTT